A single sample gave rise to the 22 T cell receptor beta chains below, sequenced in a study of shared clonotypes between healthy human individuals (dated by TCRdb to about 2020). The library came from the immunoSEQ multiplex PCR assay. Held by TCRdb, this immuneACCESS table contains in-frame sequences only and omits some clones. Under half of the omission traces to an unresolved V gene where checked; the cause of the rest is unknown. Recorded for this sample are 2 million to 3 million clones; roughly 93% of them occurred a single time. Together, the top ten hold approximately 0.37% of the sample. Sequencing was carried out using naive CD4+ T cells from PBMCs. Explained via the paper, the cell subset or site label denotes: CD45RA+ positively selected. All receptors derive from a man aged 18 to 29 in good health. Some clones in this sample may be carry-over from other donors' samples.

The V and J genes are TRBV6-1 and TRBJ1-1; D call uncertain. Per the germline V gene, CDR1 is MNHNS and CDR2 is SASEGT. This CDR3 comprises 12 residues. Between the trimmed V and J ends, which lost 2 bases and 11 bases, there was a span of 12 bases. This CDR3 is CASSEWRFGAFF. In DNA, the CDR3 is TGTGCCAGCAGTGAATGGAGGTTCGGGGCTTTCTTT.

As for this clone: Other DNA sequences within the sample encode an identical CDR3. The gene calls are TRBV21-1 and TRBJ2-7; the DNA was not compared with TRBD2, the D call given in the table. TRBV21-1 is a pseudogene locus. The CDR3 loop spans 10 amino acids. In nucleotides, the CDR3 is TGTGCCAGGAGGTCATACGAGCAGTACTTC. Translating gives CARRSYEQYF.

The chain joins TRBV30 to TRBJ2-1; tentative D call: TRBD2 (6 bases). This CDR3 has 11 amino acids. The V end lost 5 bases, the J end lost 10 bases, and 12 bases lay between the germline ends. Germline V gene lookup returns CDR1 GTSNPN and CDR2 SVGIG (reference sequence). The CDR3 sequence is CAWGLGGEQFF. For the CDR3, the DNA is TGTGCCTGGGGCCTCGGAGGGGAGCAGTTCTTC.

V is TRBV15 and J is TRBJ2-7; 12 positions agree with TRBD2. This CDR3 region has 15 residues. Unmatched junction bases numbered 5, after V lost 3 bases and J lost 5 bases. Looked up from germline, CDR1 is LNHNV and CDR2 is YYDKDF (reference sequence). CDR3 sequence: CATSRQTSGRNEQYF. CDR3 sequence (DNA): TGTGCCACCAGCAGGCAGACTAGCGGGAGAAACGAGCAGTACTTC.

This chain connects TRBV28 to TRBJ2-7; weak D call: TRBD2 (6 bases). Trimming took off 5 bases at V and 7 bases at J, with 12 bases between the two ends. CDR1 is MDHEN and CDR2 is SYDVKM in the germline V gene. This CDR3 region has 12 residues. CDR3: CASSTGEREQYF. CDR3 sequence (DNA): TGTGCCAGCAGTACGGGAGAAAGAGAGCAGTACTTC.

The chain combines TRBV15 with TRBJ2-1, with a tentative D call TRBD2 (5 bases). Deletions cut 3 bases from V and 5 bases from J, with 14 bases between. CDR1 is LNHNV and CDR2 is YYDKDF in the germline V gene (reference sequence). This CDR3 is 15 amino acids long. The CDR3 spells CATSRPIGRNNEQFF. The CDR3 coding sequence is TGTGCCACCAGCAGGCCGATTGGGAGAAACAATGAGCAGTTCTTC.

The V and J genes are TRBV7-2 and TRBJ1-1, with D perhaps matching TRBD1 (5 bases). The ends were cut back, 0 bases at V and 3 bases at J, with 14 bases in the middle. The CDR3 spans 16 residues. The germline V gene has CDR1 SGHTA and CDR2 FQGNSA. CDR3 sequence reads: CASSLAGVRGYTEAFF. CDR3 DNA sequence: TGTGCCAGCAGCTTAGCCGGAGTTAGGGGTTACACTGAAGCTTTCTTT.

The chain joins TRBV5-6 to TRBJ2-7; D call uncertain. Germline V gene data show CDR1 as SGHDT and CDR2 as YYEEEE. V was pared by 0 bases and J by 2 bases, with 15 bases between. This CDR3 region has 16 residues. CDR3 loop: CASSLGAAVRTYEQYF. The CDR3 nucleotides read TGTGCCAGCAGCTTGGGGGCCGCCGTGAGGACCTACGAGCAGTACTTC.

The chain employs TRBV10-1 and TRBJ2-1, with 8 bases aligning to TRBD2. The CDR3 loop spans 17 amino acids. Germline V gene data show CDR1 as WNHNN and CDR2 as SYGVQD (reference sequence). With V trimmed by 5 bases and J by 3 bases, 12 bases remained unmatched. CDR3 bases: TGCGCCAGCAGTTCCACCTCTGGGACTAGGATCTACAATGAGCAGTTCTTC. It is translated as CASSSTSGTRIYNEQFF.

This chain connects TRBV5-4 to TRBJ2-1; D not resolved. The CDR3 consists of 15 residues. The V and J ends lost 4 bases and 2 bases respectively, with 13 bases between them. Germline CDR1 reads SGHNT; CDR2 reads YYREEE (reference sequence). The CDR3 loop is CASSAADRPYNEQFF. The CDR3 coding sequence is TGTGCCAGCAGCGCGGCGGATAGACCCTACAATGAGCAGTTCTTC.

The chain links TRBV4-1 to TRBJ1-4, with D unresolved. Trimming took off 2 bases at V and 8 bases at J, with 12 bases between the two ends. From germline, CDR1 is MGHRA and CDR2 YSYEKL. The CDR3 extends over 14 amino acids. This CDR3 reads CASSQISVKEKLFF. CDR3 DNA: TGCGCCAGCAGCCAAATTTCCGTGAAGGAAAAACTGTTTTTT.

This chain uses TRBV2 with TRBJ2-3; TRBD1 aligns across 9 bases. The CDR3 loop spans 15 amino acids. Germline V CDR1 and CDR2: SNHLY, FYNNEI. With 7 bases clipped from V and 3 bases from J, the junction kept 8 bases outside the gene matches. The CDR3 bases are TGTGCCAGCACGATTCTGGGACAGGGAACAGATACGCAGTATTTT. It yields the protein CASTILGQGTDTQYF. Full variable domain (outside the CDR3, taken from reference TRBV2 and TRBJ2-3): EPEVTQTPSHQVTQMGQEVILRCVPISNHLYFYWYRQILGQKVEFLVSFYNNEISEKSEIFDDQFSVERPDGSNFTLKIRSTKLEDSAMYFCASTILGQGTDTQYFGPGTRLTVL.

The CDR3 loop reads CASSLGSRYEQYF. CDR3 nucleotide sequence: TGTGCCAGCAGTTTAGGGTCCCGCTACGAGCAGTACTTC. This chain uses TRBV28 with TRBJ2-7; unclear D gene. Deletions cut 2 bases from V and 3 bases from J, with 8 bases between. CDR3 length: 13 residues. Per germline, CDR1 MDHEN and CDR2 SYDVKM.

The chain uses TRBV7-2 and TRBJ2-2, with D possibly being TRBD1 (5 bases). V was trimmed by 2 bases and J by 3 bases, leaving 10 bases between them. In germline, CDR1 is SGHTA, CDR2 FQGNSA. This CDR3 has 15 amino acids. CDR3 protein: CASSLQGRDTGELFF. The DNA of the CDR3 is TGTGCCAGCAGCTTACAGGGCAGGGACACCGGGGAGCTGTTTTTT.

The V gene is TRBV2, the J gene TRBJ1-1; 8 nucleotides match TRBD1. Germline CDR1 SNHLY, CDR2 FYNNEI. The CDR3 spans 13 residues. V shed 11 bases and J 4 bases; nucleotides not matched to a gene: 9. For the CDR3, the DNA is TGTGCCGTCACCACAGGGGGTGGCACTGAAGCTTTCTTT. Protein product: CAVTTGGGTEAFF.

The chain joins TRBV6-5 to TRBJ2-5, with D hard to call. The CDR3 spans 13 residues. Germline CDR1 MNHEY, CDR2 SVGAGI. V lost 6 bases and J 3 bases, leaving 11 bases between the germline ends. DNA of the CDR3: TGTGCCAGCAGAATGTGGCAGGAAGAGACCCAGTACTTC. It specifies CASRMWQEETQYF.

This chain uses TRBV28 with TRBJ2-2, with TRBD2 identical over 7 bases. CDR1 and CDR2 (germline): MDHEN, SYDVKM. After removal of 6 bases from V and 1 base from J, the junction contained 5 bases not matched to a gene. The CDR3 runs 15 residues. The CDR3 nucleotides read TGTGCCAGCAGCTTAGGACTAGAGAACACCGGGGAGCTGTTTTTT. Amino acids: CASSLGLENTGELFF.

V is TRBV5-1 and J is TRBJ1-1; D is perhaps TRBD1 (5 bases). Between the trimmed V and J ends, which lost 1 base and 0 bases, there was a span of 19 bases. The CDR3 is 18 amino acids. Germline V gene sequence: CDR1 SGHRS, CDR2 YFSETQ. CDR3 DNA: TGCGCCAGCAGCTTGTTAGTAACCCAGTCGGGGGTGAACACTGAAGCTTTCTTT. It specifies CASSLLVTQSGVNTEAFF.

The chain carries TRBV7-2 and TRBJ2-5, with 9 bases that match TRBD2. V lost 5 bases, J lost 2 bases, and 3 bases stayed unmatched. Germline values: CDR1 SGHTA, CDR2 FQGNSA. This CDR3 has 14 residues. The CDR3 coding sequence is TGTGCCAGCAGCCCGACTAGCGGACAAGAGACCCAGTACTTC. Translated, it gives CASSPTSGQETQYF.

This rearrangement joins TRBV30 to TRBJ2-7; TRBD2 aligns across 8 bases. From germline, CDR1 is GTSNPN and CDR2 SVGIG (reference sequence). J gave up 0 bases and V 4 bases, and 8 bases lay outside the gene matches. The CDR3 has 15 amino acids. CDR3 sequence (DNA): TGTGCCTGGAAAACAAGGAGCGGGAGCTCCTACGAGCAGTACTTC. Translation gives CAWKTRSGSSYEQYF.

This clone occurred once. This rearrangement joins TRBV28 to TRBJ1-1; D uncertain. CDR1 and CDR2 (germline): MDHEN, SYDVKM. The CDR3 loop spans 11 amino acids. Trimming shortened V by 6 bases and J by 5 bases, and 7 bases separated the two germline ends. In DNA, the CDR3 is TGTGCCAGCAGGGAAAGTACTGAAGCTTTCTTT. Translating gives CASRESTEAFF.

CDR3: CASRTGPGQPQHF. Written as DNA, the CDR3 is TGTGCCAGCAGGACGGGACCGGGTCAGCCCCAGCATTTT. This chain connects TRBV6-5 to TRBJ1-5; D may be TRBD1 (5 bases). The CDR3 has 13 amino acids. The V gene's germline CDR1 is MNHEY and CDR2 SVGAGI. The V and J ends lost 6 bases and 6 bases respectively, with 12 bases between them.